The 29 T cell receptor beta chains below all came from one sample that was sequenced in a study of early T cells in non-severe SARS-CoV-2 infection. TCRdb ran MiXCR on the 5' RACE reads and lists one entry per CDR3 protein. The sample lists about 80,000 distinct CDR3 sequences, over 10% seen once, with over 2% in the top ten. Material for sequencing was whole blood. These TCRs come from an adult who was a healthcare worker with PCR-confirmed SARS-CoV-2 infection or an uninfected control (not recorded which).

V gene TRBV28 combines with J gene TRBJ2-7, with TRBD2 as a possible D gene (5 bases). Trimming took off 6 bases at V and 9 bases at J, with 18 bases between the two ends. Per germline, CDR1 MDHEN and CDR2 SYDVKM. This CDR3 comprises 13 residues. CDR3 protein: CASSPLGSSGQYF. The CDR3 nucleotides are TGTGCCAGCAGCCCACTAGGGTCTTCCGGGCAGTACTTC.

As concerns this clonotype: A much larger clone is a single base away; this may be a read error. The chain has TRBV11-3 and TRBJ2-1; no clear D gene. V was shortened by 8 bases and J by 4 bases, with 18 bases between the two germline ends. CDR3 length equals 15 residues. Germline CDR1 and CDR2: SGHNT and YENEEA. This CDR3 reads CASPPARVRYNEQFF. The CDR3 DNA reads TGTGCCAGCCCCCCTGCTAGGGTCAGGTACAATGAGCAGTTCTTC.

The chain has TRBV4-2 and TRBJ1-3, with TRBD1 identical over 9 bases. Germline assignment: CDR1 LGHNA and CDR2 YNFKEQ. With 3 bases clipped from V and 0 bases from J, the junction kept 6 bases outside the gene matches. The CDR3 is 17 residues long. The CDR3 protein is CASSHQQGAISGNTIYF. In DNA, the CDR3 is TGTGCCAGCAGCCACCAACAGGGGGCAATCTCTGGAAACACCATATATTTT.

The chain carries TRBV11-3 and TRBJ1-1, with D tentatively TRBD1 (6 bases). Deletions cut 5 bases from V and 0 bases from J, with 16 bases between. The CDR3 covers 16 residues. From germline, CDR1 is SGHNT and CDR2 YENEEA. This chain's CDR3 is CASSPGTPTMNTEAFF. CDR3 DNA sequence: TGTGCCAGCAGCCCGGGGACACCCACTATGAACACTGAAGCTTTCTTT.

This clonotype was seen ten or more times. V gene TRBV19 combines with J gene TRBJ2-7; the match to TRBD1 covers 8 bases. Per germline, CDR1 LNHDA and CDR2 SQIVND (reference sequence). V lost 10 bases to trimming and J lost 2 bases; unmatched junction nucleotides: 7. The CDR3 totals 13 residues. This CDR3 is CATMDRDTYEQYF. In nucleotides, the CDR3 is TGTGCCACCATGGACAGGGACACCTACGAGCAGTACTTC.

This clonotype turned up a few times. The rearrangement joins TRBV19 to TRBJ2-2; 10 bases match TRBD2. V gave up 7 bases and J gave up 10 bases; unmatched junction bases: 12. This CDR3 region has 15 residues. Germline CDR1 reads LNHDA; CDR2 reads SQIVND (reference sequence). The CDR3 reads CASTPMGSGRLELFF. The CDR3 DNA sequence: TGTGCCAGTACCCCAATGGGTAGCGGGAGGCTGGAGCTGTTTTTT. Full variable domain (rest looked up from reference TRBV19 and TRBJ2-2): DGGITQSPKYLFRKEGQNVTLSCEQNLNHDAMYWYRQDPGQGLRLIYYSQIVNDFQKGDIAEGYSVSREKKESFPLTVTSAQKNPTAFYLCASTPMGSGRLELFFGEGSRLTVL.

This clonotype was picked up a small number of times. This chain uses TRBV12-3 or TRBV12-4 with TRBJ2-1, with 13 bases matching TRBD2. The CDR3 is made up of 16 amino acids. V was clipped by 6 bases and J by 9 bases; unmatched bases: 11. In DNA form, the CDR3 reads TGTGCCAGCAGCCAAACCGGACTAGCGGGAGCGGTTGAGCAGTTCTTC. Protein: CASSQTGLAGAVEQFF.

This clonotype was seen many times. The chain links TRBV18 to TRBJ1-1; 9 nucleotides agree with TRBD1. The CDR3 runs 12 residues. V was pared by 10 bases and J by 3 bases, with 3 bases of the junction left unmatched. Germline V gene data show CDR1 as KGHSH and CDR2 as LQKENI. The CDR3 bases are TGTGCCACCAGGACAGGGGACACTGAAGCTTTCTTT. Its protein product is CATRTGDTEAFF.

This clonotype was seen repeatedly, ten times or more. The J gene is TRBJ2-1, the V gene TRBV10-3; 9 bases match TRBD2. The CDR3 is 17 residues long. Germline trimming cut 2 bases from V and 0 bases from J; bases unmatched to any gene: 5. CDR1 and CDR2 from the germline V gene are ENHRY and SYGVKD. DNA for the CDR3: TGTGCCATCAGTGAGGCCCTGACTAGCGGCTCCTACAATGAGCAGTTCTTC. It specifies CAISEALTSGSYNEQFF.

This clonotype was seen repeatedly, ten times or more. This sequence joins TRBV6-6 and TRBJ2-1; either TRBD1 or TRBD2 may supply D (5 bases each). V dropped 8 bases and J dropped 0 bases, with 20 bases sitting between them. Germline-derived CDR1 and CDR2 are MNHNY and SVGAGI (reference sequence). This CDR3 spans 17 amino acids. CDR3 nucleotides: TGTGCCAGCCGCGGTGTTTCGGGACGGTACTCCTACAATGAGCAGTTCTTC. It specifies CASRGVSGRYSYNEQFF.

This clonotype was counted only a few times. The chain recombines TRBV25-1 with TRBJ2-2; 7 bases are shared with TRBD2. The V segment lost 6 bases and the J segment 5 bases; nucleotides outside the gene matches: 12. Germline CDR1 and CDR2: MGHDK and SYGVNS. The CDR3 is 16 amino acids. CDR3 loop: CASSPRGGVDTGELFF. CDR3 DNA: TGTGCCAGCAGCCCCCGGGGAGGGGTAGATACCGGGGAGCTGTTTTTT.

Ten or more counts support this clonotype. V gene TRBV29-1 combines with J gene TRBJ2-1; tentative D call: TRBD2 (6 bases). Germline values: CDR1 SQVTM, CDR2 ANQGSEA. The V end was cut by 0 bases, the J end by 13 bases, with 19 bases between. The CDR3 loop spans 14 amino acids. The CDR3 loop reads CSVEEGGRGRLQFF. The CDR3 coding sequence is TGCAGCGTTGAAGAGGGAGGTCGAGGGAGACTTCAGTTCTTC.

Only a few counts were recorded for this clonotype. V and J are TRBV4-1 and TRBJ2-7, with D maybe TRBD1 (6 bases). Germline V gives CDR1 MGHRA, CDR2 YSYEKL. This CDR3 has 15 amino acids. Trimming took 7 bases from V and 5 from J, leaving 21 bases between them. The CDR3 loop reads CASTHTGKTWDEQYF. DNA for the CDR3: TGCGCCAGCACCCACACAGGGAAAACTTGGGACGAGCAGTACTTC.

V is TRBV10-3 and J is TRBJ1-1; no clear D. Germline CDR1 and CDR2: ENHRY and SYGVKD. The V and J ends lost 7 bases and 5 bases respectively, with 17 bases between them. This CDR3 is built from 14 residues. CDR3 region: CAINLRGVGTEAFF. In DNA, the CDR3 is TGTGCCATCAATCTCCGCGGGGTGGGGACTGAAGCTTTCTTT.

There are a few counts of this clonotype. This chain connects TRBV3-1 to TRBJ2-5; a weak D match, TRBD2 (5 bases). Germline lookup yields CDR1 LGHDT and CDR2 YNNKEL (reference sequence). Trimming left V 0 bases short and J 5 bases short, with 16 bases between. This CDR3 region has 16 residues. Here the CDR3 reads CASSQETTSWFETQYF. The CDR3 region has the DNA TGTGCCAGCAGCCAAGAAACTACTAGTTGGTTCGAGACCCAGTACTTC.

The sample holds one count of this clonotype. The genes are TRBV11-3 and TRBJ2-7, with D unresolved. The length of the CDR3 is 15 residues. Germline-derived CDR1 and CDR2 are SGHNT and YENEEA. V was shortened by 3 bases and J by 6 bases, with 18 bases between the two germline ends. The CDR3 sequence: CASSFRRRRAGEQYF. Here the CDR3 DNA reads TGTGCCAGCAGCTTCCGCCGTCGGAGAGCCGGCGAGCAGTACTTC.

This clonotype appeared a few times. This chain uses TRBV20-1 with TRBJ1-1, with a possible D match to TRBD1 (6 bases). Trimming left V 1 base short and J 5 bases short, with 20 bases between. The CDR3 extends over 16 amino acids. Germline V gene sequence: CDR1 DFQATT, CDR2 SNEGSKA (reference sequence). CDR3 region: CSARAPPEEGGTEAFF. CDR3 DNA: TGCAGTGCTAGAGCTCCGCCGGAAGAGGGGGGAACTGAAGCTTTCTTT.

This clonotype was counted ten times or more. V is TRBV19 and J is TRBJ2-5; a possible D gene is TRBD2 (6 bases). Germline-derived CDR1 and CDR2 are LNHDA and SQIVND (reference sequence). This CDR3 spans 16 amino acids. Trimming shortened V by 3 bases and J by 0 bases, and 14 bases separated the two germline ends. The CDR3 spells CASSIAASAYQETQYF. CDR3 nucleotide sequence: TGTGCCAGTAGTATCGCGGCTAGCGCCTACCAAGAGACCCAGTACTTC.

V is TRBV20-1 and J is TRBJ1-5; no clear D. Germline CDR1 is DFQATT and CDR2 is SNEGSKA (reference sequence). The CDR3 has 16 residues. Trimming took off 0 bases at V and 2 bases at J, with 14 bases between the two ends. Here the CDR3 reads CSARDRLGGGNQPQHF. The CDR3 region has the DNA TGCAGTGCTAGAGATCGGTTGGGAGGCGGCAATCAGCCCCAGCATTTT.

There are a few counts of this clonotype. This chain connects TRBV27 to TRBJ1-6; 10 bases are a match to TRBD1. The CDR3 length is 17 residues. Germline V lookup: CDR1 MNHEY, CDR2 SMNVEV (reference sequence). With 4 bases clipped from V and 9 bases from J, the junction kept 12 bases outside the gene matches. CDR3: CASSSIRDRGSSSPLHF. As DNA, the CDR3 is TGTGCCAGCAGTTCAATCCGGGACAGGGGATCGAGTTCACCCCTCCACTTT.

This clonotype was seen a handful of times. The V and J genes are TRBV20-1 and TRBJ2-7, with 7 nucleotides matching TRBD1. Germline V gene sequence: CDR1 DFQATT, CDR2 SNEGSKA (reference sequence). The CDR3 runs to 14 residues. V lost 6 bases and J lost 6; bases outside the gene matches: 14. The CDR3 DNA reads as TGCAGTGCCCCACCTCCGAGGCCAGGGGGCGAGCAGTACTTC. Protein product: CSAPPPRPGGEQYF.

The table lists this clonotype with many counts. The genes are TRBV19 and TRBJ1-2; TRBD1 might be the D (5 bases). Germline CDR1 is LNHDA and CDR2 is SQIVND (reference sequence). The CDR3 contains 14 residues. The V and J ends lost 7 bases and 5 bases respectively, with 17 bases between them. The chain's CDR3 is CASTGHPKGYGYTF. CDR3 sequence (DNA): TGTGCCAGTACCGGACACCCGAAGGGGTATGGCTACACCTTC.

This clonotype was counted ten times or more. The genes are TRBV20-1 and TRBJ1-1; 7 bases match TRBD1. In germline, CDR1 is DFQATT, CDR2 SNEGSKA (reference sequence). This CDR3 is built from 14 residues. V trimming: 2 bases; J trimming: 1 base; junction bases outside the gene matches: 4. The CDR3 region is CSARTRQGNTEAFF. CDR3 nucleotide sequence: TGCAGTGCTAGAACCAGACAGGGGAACACTGAAGCTTTCTTT.

This clonotype has more than one count but fewer than ten. The chain uses TRBV6-5 and TRBJ2-1; a possible D gene is TRBD2 (6 bases). Deletions cut 6 bases from V and 5 bases from J, with 20 bases between. Germline CDR1 is MNHEY and CDR2 is SVGAGI. The CDR3 is 16 residues long. The CDR3 region has the DNA TGTGCCAGCAGCCCGGTGTGGGGACTTCCACACAATGAGCAGTTCTTC. Amino acids: CASSPVWGLPHNEQFF.

The V call is TRBV18, the J call TRBJ1-1; D perhaps matches TRBD1 (5 bases). The CDR3 consists of 15 residues. The germline CDR1 and CDR2 sequences are KGHSH and LQKENI. V lost 3 bases and J 5 bases, leaving 16 bases between the germline ends. CDR3 DNA: TGTGCCAGCTCACCGGGGGGGACTAGGATGACTGAAGCTTTCTTT. Translated: CASSPGGTRMTEAFF. Full variable domain (outside the CDR3, taken from reference TRBV18 and TRBJ1-1): NAGVMQNPRHLVRRRGQEARLRCSPMKGHSHVYWYRQLPEEGLKFMVYLQKENIIDESGMPKERFSAEFPKEGPSILRIQQVVRGDSAAYFCASSPGGTRMTEAFFGQGTRLTVV.

There are many counts of this clonotype. This sequence joins TRBV28 and TRBJ1-2; D remains ambiguous. The CDR3 loop spans 12 amino acids. V was pared by 5 bases and J by 3 bases, with 7 bases between. Germline V gene lookup returns CDR1 MDHEN and CDR2 SYDVKM. CDR3 sequence reads: CASSTVDYGYTF. The CDR3 DNA follows: TGTGCCAGCAGTACAGTAGACTATGGCTACACCTTC.

As DNA, the CDR3 is TGTGCCAGCAGCTTAGGAGTCCTGCGGGAGCAGTTCTTC. Residues: CASSLGVLREQFF. The chain recombines TRBV7-6 with TRBJ2-1; D remains unclear. V lost 1 base and J 10 bases, leaving 11 bases between the germline ends. The CDR3 loop spans 13 amino acids. Looked up from germline, CDR1 is SGHVS and CDR2 is FNYEAQ.

This clonotype has only a few counts. The chain uses TRBV28 and TRBJ2-1; 11 bases fit TRBD2. The CDR3 totals 15 residues. V was clipped by 5 bases and J by 9 bases; unmatched bases: 9. Germline V CDR1 and CDR2: MDHEN, SYDVKM. The CDR3 DNA reads as TGTGCCAGCAGTGCCGGGACTAGCGGTATCGGTGAGCAGTTCTTC. The encoded protein is CASSAGTSGIGEQFF.

This clonotype was detected a few times. V and J are TRBV28 and TRBJ2-7; tentative D call: TRBD2 (5 bases). Per the germline V gene, CDR1 is MDHEN and CDR2 is SYDVKM. V lost 7 bases, J lost 2 bases, and 12 bases lay in between. CDR3 length: 13 residues. This CDR3 reads CASILSGTYEQYF. For the CDR3, the DNA is TGTGCCAGCATCCTCAGCGGTACCTACGAGCAGTACTTC.